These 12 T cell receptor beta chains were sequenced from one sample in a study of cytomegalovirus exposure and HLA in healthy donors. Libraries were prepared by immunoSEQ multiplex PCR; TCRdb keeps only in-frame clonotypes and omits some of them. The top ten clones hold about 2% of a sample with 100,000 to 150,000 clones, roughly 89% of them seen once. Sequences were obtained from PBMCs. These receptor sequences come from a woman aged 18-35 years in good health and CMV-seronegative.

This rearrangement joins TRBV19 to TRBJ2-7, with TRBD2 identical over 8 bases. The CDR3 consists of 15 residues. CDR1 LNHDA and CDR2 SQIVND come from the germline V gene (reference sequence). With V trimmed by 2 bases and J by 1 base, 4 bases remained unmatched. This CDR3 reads CASSISGSRSYEQYF. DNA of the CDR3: TGTGCCAGTAGTATAAGCGGGAGCCGATCCTACGAGCAGTACTTC.

The CDR3 DNA reads TGTGCCAGTACCGAGGCCGGGGAGAATCAGCCCCAGCATTTT. Residues: CASTEAGENQPQHF. The chain joins TRBV19 to TRBJ1-5; D is uncertain. The V end lost 7 bases, the J end lost 4 bases, and 14 bases lay between the germline ends. The CDR3 has 14 amino acids. Germline lookup yields CDR1 LNHDA and CDR2 SQIVND (reference sequence).

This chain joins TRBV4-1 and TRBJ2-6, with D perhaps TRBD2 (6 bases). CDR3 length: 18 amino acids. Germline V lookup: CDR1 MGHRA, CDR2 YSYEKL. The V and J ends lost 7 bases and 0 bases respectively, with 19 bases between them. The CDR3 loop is CASTQPAGTYSGANVLTF. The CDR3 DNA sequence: TGCGCCAGCACACAACCGGCAGGGACTTACTCTGGGGCCAACGTCCTGACTTTC.

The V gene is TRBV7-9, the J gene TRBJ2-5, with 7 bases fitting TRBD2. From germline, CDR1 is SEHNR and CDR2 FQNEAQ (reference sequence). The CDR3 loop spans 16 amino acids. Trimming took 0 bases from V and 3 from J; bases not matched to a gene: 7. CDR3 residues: CASSLAPGLAEETQYF. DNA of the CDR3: TGTGCCAGCAGCTTAGCTCCTGGTCTAGCGGAAGAGACCCAGTACTTC. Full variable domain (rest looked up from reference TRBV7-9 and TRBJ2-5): DTGVSQNPRHKITKRGQNVTFRCDPISEHNRLYWYRQTLGQGPEFLTYFQNEAQLEKSRLLSDRFSAERPKGSFSTLEIQRTEQGDSAMYLCASSLAPGLAEETQYFGPGTRLLVL.

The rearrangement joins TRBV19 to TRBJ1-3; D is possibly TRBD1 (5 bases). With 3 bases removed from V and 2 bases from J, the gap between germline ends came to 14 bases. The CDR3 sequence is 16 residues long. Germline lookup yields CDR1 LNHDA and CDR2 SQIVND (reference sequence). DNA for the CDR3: TGTGCCAGTAGTATCGCAGGGAGGGCCCCTGGAAACACCATATATTTT. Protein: CASSIAGRAPGNTIYF.

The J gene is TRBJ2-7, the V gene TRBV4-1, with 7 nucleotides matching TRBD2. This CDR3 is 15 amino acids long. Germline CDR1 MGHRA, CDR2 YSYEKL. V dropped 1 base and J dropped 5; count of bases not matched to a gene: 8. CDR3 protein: CASSQAVRELDEQYF. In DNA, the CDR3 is TGCGCCAGCAGCCAAGCCGTGCGGGAGCTGGACGAGCAGTACTTC.

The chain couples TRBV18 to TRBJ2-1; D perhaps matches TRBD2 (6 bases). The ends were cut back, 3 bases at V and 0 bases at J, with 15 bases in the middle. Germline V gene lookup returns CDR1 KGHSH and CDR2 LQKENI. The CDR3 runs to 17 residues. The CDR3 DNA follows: TGTGCCAGCTCACCCCCCGGGACTTATAGCTCCTACAATGAGCAGTTCTTC. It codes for CASSPPGTYSSYNEQFF.

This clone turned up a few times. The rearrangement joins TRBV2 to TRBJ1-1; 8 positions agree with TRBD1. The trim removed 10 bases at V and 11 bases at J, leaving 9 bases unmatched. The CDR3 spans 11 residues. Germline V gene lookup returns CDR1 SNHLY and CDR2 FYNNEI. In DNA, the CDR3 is TGTGCCACCAGGGGACAGGAAATGGCTTTCTTT. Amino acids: CATRGQEMAFF. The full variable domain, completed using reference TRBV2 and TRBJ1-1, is EPEVTQTPSHQVTQMGQEVILRCVPISNHLYFYWYRQILGQKVEFLVSFYNNEISEKSEIFDDQFSVERPDGSNFTLKIRSTKLEDSAMYFCATRGQEMAFFGQGTRLTVV.

The CDR3 reads CASSQVTGKFF. Written as DNA, the CDR3 is TGTGCCAGCAGCCAAGTGACAGGGAAGTTCTTC. The chain recombines TRBV14 with TRBJ2-1, with TRBD1 identical over 7 bases. CDR1 is SGHDN and CDR2 is FVKESK in the germline V gene. After removal of 1 base from V and 14 bases from J, the junction contained 2 bases not matched to a gene. The length of the CDR3 is 11 residues.

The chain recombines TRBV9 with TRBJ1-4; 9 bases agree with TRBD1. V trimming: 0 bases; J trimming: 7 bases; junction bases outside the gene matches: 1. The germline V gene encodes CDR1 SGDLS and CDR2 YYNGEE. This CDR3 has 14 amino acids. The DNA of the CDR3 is TGTGCCAGCAGCGTAGGGACAGGGGTTGAAAAACTGTTTTTT. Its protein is CASSVGTGVEKLFF.

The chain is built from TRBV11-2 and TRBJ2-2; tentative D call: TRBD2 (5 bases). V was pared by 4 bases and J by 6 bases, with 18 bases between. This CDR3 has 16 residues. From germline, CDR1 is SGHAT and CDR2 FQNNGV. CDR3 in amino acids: CASSSPRAPGAGELFF. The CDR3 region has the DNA TGTGCCAGCAGCTCTCCTAGGGCGCCCGGGGCCGGGGAGCTGTTTTTT. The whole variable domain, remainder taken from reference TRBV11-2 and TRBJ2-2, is EAGVAQSPRYKIIEKRQSVAFWCNPISGHATLYWYQQILGQGPKLLIQFQNNGVVDDSQLPKDRFSAERLKGVDSTLKIQPAKLEDSAVYLCASSSPRAPGAGELFFGEGSRLTVL.

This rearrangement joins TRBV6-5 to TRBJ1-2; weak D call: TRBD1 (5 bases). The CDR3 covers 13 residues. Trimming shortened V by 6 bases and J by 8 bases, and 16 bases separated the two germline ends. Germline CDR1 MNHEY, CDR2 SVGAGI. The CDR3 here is CASRPGGSRGYTF. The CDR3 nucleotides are TGTGCCAGCAGACCGGGGGGGTCGAGGGGCTACACCTTC.